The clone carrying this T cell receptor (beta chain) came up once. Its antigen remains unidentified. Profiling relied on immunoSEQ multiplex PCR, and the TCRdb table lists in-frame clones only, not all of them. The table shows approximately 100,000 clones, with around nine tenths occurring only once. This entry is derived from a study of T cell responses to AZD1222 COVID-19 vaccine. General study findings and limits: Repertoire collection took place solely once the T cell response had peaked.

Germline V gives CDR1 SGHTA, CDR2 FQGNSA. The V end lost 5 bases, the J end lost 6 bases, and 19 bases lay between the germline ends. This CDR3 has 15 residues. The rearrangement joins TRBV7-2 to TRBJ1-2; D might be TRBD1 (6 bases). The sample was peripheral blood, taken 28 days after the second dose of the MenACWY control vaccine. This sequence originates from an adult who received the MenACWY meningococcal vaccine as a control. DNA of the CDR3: TGTGCCAGCAGCCAACCCACCGGGGGGGCCCATGGCTACACCTTC. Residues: CASSQPTGGAHGYTF.